This T cell receptor beta chain was recorded in a study of sequential checkpoint blockade in melanoma. Treatment reported: randomized to nivolumab then ipilimumab (arm A) or the reverse (arm B). None of the patients previously received DNA-damaging chemotherapy. Profiling relied on immunoSEQ multiplex PCR, and the TCRdb table lists in-frame clones only, not all of them. The sample contains 15,000 to 20,000 clones, around 66% of which appear only once. Trimming removed 2 bases at V and 7 bases at J, with 17 bases between. The CDR3 has 15 residues. Germline CDR1 is SEHNR and CDR2 is FQNEAQ (reference sequence).

The rearrangement uses TRBV7-9 and TRBJ1-1; weak D call: TRBD1 (5 bases). This TCR derives from a human donor with melanoma. The starting material was CD8+ T cells sorted from blood (inferred from file names), obtained from a patient given nivolumab and ipilimumab in sequence. Here the CDR3 reads CASSLITGSRSEAFF. In DNA, the CDR3 is TGTGCCAGCAGCTTAATCACAGGTTCTAGGAGTGAAGCTTTCTTT.